These 14 T cell receptor beta chains share one sample of origin, sequenced in a study of T cell responses to AZD1222 COVID-19 vaccine. Profiling relied on immunoSEQ multiplex PCR, and the TCRdb table lists in-frame clones only, not all of them. This sample carries some 100,000 clones, 85% to 90% of them seen once, and the ten largest clones take under 4%. Material: peripheral blood, obtained on day 0 of AZD1222 vaccination. The origin of the receptors is an adult in good health.

V gene TRBV3-1 (or the pseudogene TRBV3-2) combines with J gene TRBJ1-2, with a possible D match to TRBD1 (6 bases). The V and J ends lost 7 bases and 4 bases respectively, with 13 bases between them. The germline V gene encodes CDR1 LGHDT and CDR2 YNNKEL (reference sequence). This CDR3 is 13 amino acids long. The DNA for the CDR3 is TGTGCCAGCAACAGACAGGACGGCTATGGCTACACCTTC. Its translation is CASNRQDGYGYTF.

This chain's CDR3 is CASSFGAGYGYTF. CDR3 bases: TGTGCCAGCAGTTTCGGGGCTGGCTATGGCTACACCTTC. J is TRBJ1-2 and V is TRBV28, with a weak D call TRBD1 (5 bases). CDR1 is MDHEN, CDR2 SYDVKM, per germline. V lost 3 bases and J lost 4, with 9 bases in between. The CDR3 spans 13 residues.

The rearrangement links TRBV5-1 to TRBJ2-1; 8 positions agree with TRBD2. J lost 1 base, V lost 3 bases, and 9 bases had no gene match. Germline V lookup: CDR1 SGHRS, CDR2 YFSETQ. The CDR3 has 17 amino acids. CDR3 nucleotide sequence: TGCGCCAGCAGCTACAGTCCGGGGACTAGATCCTACAATGAGCAGTTCTTC. This gives the protein CASSYSPGTRSYNEQFF.

The rearrangement joins TRBV7-2 to TRBJ2-3; no reliable D call. Germline loops: CDR1 SGHTA, CDR2 FQGNSA. Trimming shortened V by 3 bases and J by 8 bases, and 15 bases separated the two germline ends. This CDR3 has 14 amino acids. In DNA, the CDR3 is TGTGCCAGCAGCTTTGTCAACGTGAGGCGTACGCAGTATTTT. This sequence encodes CASSFVNVRRTQYF.

This clone was picked up a small number of times. The chain is built from TRBV6-5 and TRBJ1-4; possible D gene TRBD1, 5 bases. The V end was cut by 4 bases, the J end by 11 bases, with 14 bases between. Germline V gene sequence: CDR1 MNHEY, CDR2 SVGAGI. This CDR3 is built from 13 residues. In DNA, the CDR3 is TGTGCCAGCAGTTCAGGGAGCACAACGAAACTGTTTTTT. This translates into CASSSGSTTKLFF.

This clone was seen only a few times. The chain uses TRBV29-1 and TRBJ1-1; a possible D gene is TRBD1 (5 bases). V was clipped by 4 bases and J by 0 bases, with 12 bases between them. Germline CDR1 reads SQVTM; CDR2 reads ANQGSEA. The CDR3 sequence is 14 residues long. The CDR3 region has the DNA TGCAGCGTTGTCCCGACCAGGGTGAACACTGAAGCTTTCTTT. Amino acids: CSVVPTRVNTEAFF.

The chain carries TRBV7-2 and TRBJ1-3; no firm D call. CDR1 SGHTA and CDR2 FQGNSA come from the germline V gene. Trimming removed 1 base from V and 0 bases from J, with 10 bases in between. The CDR3 covers 16 residues. This CDR3 reads CASSLEDARSGNTIYF. CDR3 coding DNA: TGTGCCAGCAGCTTAGAGGACGCGCGCTCTGGAAACACCATATATTTT.

This clone showed up just once. V and J are TRBV7-2 and TRBJ1-1; D is unclear. The CDR3 has 14 amino acids. V was pared by 2 bases and J by 1 base, with 8 bases between. Germline CDR1 and CDR2: SGHTA and FQGNSA. CDR3 in amino acids: CASSLQQQNTEAFF. The CDR3 coding sequence is TGTGCCAGCAGCTTACAACAACAGAACACTGAAGCTTTCTTT.

The chain employs TRBV7-9 and TRBJ2-7, with 9 bases identical to TRBD1. The CDR3 totals 13 residues. Per germline, CDR1 SEHNR and CDR2 FQNEAQ (reference sequence). Trimming cost V 7 bases and J 4 bases; bases outside gene matches: 5. CDR3 sequence (DNA): TGTGCCAGCACGGACAGGGGATTATACGAGCAGTACTTC. It is translated as CASTDRGLYEQYF. The whole variable domain, filled in from reference TRBV7-9 and TRBJ2-7, reads DTGVSQNPRHKITKRGQNVTFRCDPISEHNRLYWYRQTLGQGPEFLTYFQNEAQLEKSRLLSDRFSAERPKGSFSTLEIQRTEQGDSAMYLCASTDRGLYEQYFGPGTRLTVT.

The rearrangement uses TRBV5-1 and TRBJ2-7, with D possibly being TRBD2 (6 bases). Germline CDR1 reads SGHRS; CDR2 reads YFSETQ. This CDR3 is built from 14 residues. V shed 5 bases and J shed 2 bases, with 14 bases lying between them. CDR3 in DNA: TGCGCCAGCAGGCAACTCGGGGGAGCCTACGAGCAGTACTTC. As protein: CASRQLGGAYEQYF.

The rearrangement links TRBV28 to TRBJ1-1; D is perhaps TRBD1 (6 bases). This CDR3 has 17 residues. Trimming left V 8 bases short and J 6 bases short, with 28 bases between. The germline V gene encodes CDR1 MDHEN and CDR2 SYDVKM. The CDR3 coding sequence is TGTGCCAGCTTTCCTACTGGGGGCGTAGGCGGGGCCGCTGAAGCTTTCTTT. It translates to CASFPTGGVGGAAEAFF.

The chain is built from TRBV5-1 and TRBJ1-1; D is ambiguous. Between the trimmed V and J ends, which lost 0 bases and 3 bases, there was a span of 12 bases. This CDR3 region has 15 residues. Germline CDR1 and CDR2: SGHRS and YFSETQ. This CDR3 reads CASSLGASVYTEAFF. The DNA of the CDR3 is TGCGCCAGCAGCTTGGGAGCCTCAGTTTACACTGAAGCTTTCTTT.

This sequence joins TRBV6-5 and TRBJ1-6; no firm D call. Germline V gene lookup returns CDR1 MNHEY and CDR2 SVGAGI. V lost 6 bases and J lost 7, with 13 bases in between. The CDR3 loop spans 14 amino acids. CDR3 bases: TGTGCCAGCAGAACCAGACGGGGAAATTCACCCCTCCACTTT. Its translation: CASRTRRGNSPLHF.

In its sample, this clone was seen a few times. This chain connects TRBV2 to TRBJ2-2, with 10 bases fitting TRBD2. Germline CDR1 SNHLY, CDR2 FYNNEI. The CDR3 is made up of 15 amino acids. V trimming: 5 bases; J trimming: 1 base; junction bases outside the gene matches: 1. The CDR3 region has the DNA TGTGCCAGCAGTAGACTAGCGGGGAACACCGGGGAGCTGTTTTTT. Translated: CASSRLAGNTGELFF.